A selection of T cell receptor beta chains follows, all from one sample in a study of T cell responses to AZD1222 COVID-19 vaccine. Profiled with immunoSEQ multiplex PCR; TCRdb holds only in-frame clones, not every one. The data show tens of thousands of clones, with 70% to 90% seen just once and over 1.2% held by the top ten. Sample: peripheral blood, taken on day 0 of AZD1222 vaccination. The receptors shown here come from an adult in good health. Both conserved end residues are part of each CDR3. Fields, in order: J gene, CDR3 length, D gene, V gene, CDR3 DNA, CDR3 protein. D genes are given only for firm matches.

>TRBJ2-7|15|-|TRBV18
TGTGCCAGCTCACCCCCCGGTGAAGGGAAAGGCGAGCAGTACTTC
CASSPPGEGKGEQYF
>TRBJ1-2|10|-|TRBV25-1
TGTGCCAGCAGTGGTTATGGCTACACCTTC
CASSGYGYTF
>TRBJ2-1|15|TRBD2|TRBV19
TGTGCCAGTAGGAGACTAGCGGGAGATTACAATGAGCAGTTCTTC
CASRRLAGDYNEQFF
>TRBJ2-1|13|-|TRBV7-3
TGTGCCAGCAGCTCCCGACGGGAAAATGAGCAGTTCTTC
CASSSRRENEQFF
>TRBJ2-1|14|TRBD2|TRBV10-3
TGTGCCATCAGAACTAGCGGGAGTGGCGGTGAGCAGTTCTTC
CAIRTSGSGGEQFF
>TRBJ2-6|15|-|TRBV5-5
TGTGCCAGCAGCTTGCTAGGGGTTGGGGCCAACGTCCTGACTTTC
CASSLLGVGANVLTF
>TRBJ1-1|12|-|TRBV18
TGTGCCAGCTCACTCCAGAACACTGAAGCTTTCTTT
CASSLQNTEAFF
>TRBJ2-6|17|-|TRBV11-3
TGTGCCAGCAGCTTAGGGGCAGTTAGCTCTGGGGCCAACGTCCTGACTTTC
CASSLGAVSSGANVLTF
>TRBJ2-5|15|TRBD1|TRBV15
TGTGCCACCAGCAGGGCCGGGACAGAGTCGAAAACCCAGTACTTC
CATSRAGTESKTQYF
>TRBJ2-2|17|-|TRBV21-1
TGTGCCAGCAGCAAACTGCCCATCAGGAAGAACACCGGGGAGCTGTTTTTT
CASSKLPIRKNTGELFF
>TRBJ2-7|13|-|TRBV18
TGTGCCAGCTCACCACGTGACACAATCGAGCAGTACTTC
CASSPRDTIEQYF
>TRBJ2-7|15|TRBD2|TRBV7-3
TGTGCCAGCAGCTTAGGGGGGACTAGCCTCTACGAGCAGTACTTC
CASSLGGTSLYEQYF